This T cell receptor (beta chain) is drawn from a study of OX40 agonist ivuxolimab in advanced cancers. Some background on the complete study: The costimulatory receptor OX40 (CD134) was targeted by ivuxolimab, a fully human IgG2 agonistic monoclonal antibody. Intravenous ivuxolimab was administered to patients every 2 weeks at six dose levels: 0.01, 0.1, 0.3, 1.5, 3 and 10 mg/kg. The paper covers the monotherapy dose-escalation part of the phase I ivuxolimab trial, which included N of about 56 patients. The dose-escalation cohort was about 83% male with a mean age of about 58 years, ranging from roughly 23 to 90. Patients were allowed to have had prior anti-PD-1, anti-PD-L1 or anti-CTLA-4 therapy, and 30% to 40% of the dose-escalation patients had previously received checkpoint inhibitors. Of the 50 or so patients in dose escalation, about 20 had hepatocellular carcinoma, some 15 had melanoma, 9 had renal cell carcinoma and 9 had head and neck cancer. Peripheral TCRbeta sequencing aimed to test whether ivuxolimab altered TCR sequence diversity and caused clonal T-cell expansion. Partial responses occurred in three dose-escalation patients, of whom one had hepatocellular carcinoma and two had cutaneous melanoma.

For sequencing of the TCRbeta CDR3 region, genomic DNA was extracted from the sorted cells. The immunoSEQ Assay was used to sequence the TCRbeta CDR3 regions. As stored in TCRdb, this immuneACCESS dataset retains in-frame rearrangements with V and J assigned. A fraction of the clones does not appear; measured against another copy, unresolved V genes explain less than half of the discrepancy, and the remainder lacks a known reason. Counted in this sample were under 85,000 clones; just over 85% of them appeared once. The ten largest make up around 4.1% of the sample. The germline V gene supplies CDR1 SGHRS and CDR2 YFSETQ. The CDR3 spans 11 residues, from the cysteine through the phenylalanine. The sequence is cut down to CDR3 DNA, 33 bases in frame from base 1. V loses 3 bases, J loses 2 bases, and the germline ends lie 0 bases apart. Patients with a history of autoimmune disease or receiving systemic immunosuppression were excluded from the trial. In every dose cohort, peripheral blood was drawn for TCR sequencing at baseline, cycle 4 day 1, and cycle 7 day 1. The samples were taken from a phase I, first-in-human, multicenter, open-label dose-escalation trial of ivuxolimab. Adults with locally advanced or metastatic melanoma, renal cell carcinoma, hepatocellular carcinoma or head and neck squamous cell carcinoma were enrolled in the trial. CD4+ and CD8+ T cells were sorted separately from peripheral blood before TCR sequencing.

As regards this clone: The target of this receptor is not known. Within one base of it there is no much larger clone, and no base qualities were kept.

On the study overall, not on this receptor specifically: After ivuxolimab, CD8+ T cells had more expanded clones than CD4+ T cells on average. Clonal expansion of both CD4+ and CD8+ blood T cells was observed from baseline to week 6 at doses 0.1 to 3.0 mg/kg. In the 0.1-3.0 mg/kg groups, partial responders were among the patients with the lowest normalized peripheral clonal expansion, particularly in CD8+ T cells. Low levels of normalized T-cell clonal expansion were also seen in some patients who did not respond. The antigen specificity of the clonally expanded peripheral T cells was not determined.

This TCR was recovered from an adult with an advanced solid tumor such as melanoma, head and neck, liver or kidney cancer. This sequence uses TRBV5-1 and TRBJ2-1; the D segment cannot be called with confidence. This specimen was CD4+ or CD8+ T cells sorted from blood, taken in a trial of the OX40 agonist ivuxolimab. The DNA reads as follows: TGCGCCAGCAGCTCCTACAATGAGCAGTTCTTC. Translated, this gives CASSSYNEQFF.